This T cell receptor (beta chain) was sequenced during a study of blood T cell repertoires in COVID-19. Which cohort a participant joined came from the clinical history participants gave. Concerning this clone: Other DNA sequences within the sample encode an identical CDR3.

TCRdb's table, derived via immunoSEQ multiplex PCR, lists solely in-frame clones and lacks some. In the table there are approximately 220,000 clones, 83% of which are singletons. Germline lookup yields CDR1 MDHEN and CDR2 SYDVKM. This CDR3 is 15 amino acids long. Germline trimming cut 6 bases from V and 0 bases from J; bases unmatched to any gene: 6. Sequencing was done on a sample of PBMCs or T cells enriched from blood (not recorded which). The chain uses TRBV28 and TRBJ2-3; 7 bases fit TRBD2. The TCR originated in a woman in her fifties or sixties who had been exposed to COVID-19. CDR3 DNA: TGTGCCAGCAGCCGCGGGGGACCTAGCACAGATACGCAGTATTTT. This translates into CASSRGGPSTDTQYF.